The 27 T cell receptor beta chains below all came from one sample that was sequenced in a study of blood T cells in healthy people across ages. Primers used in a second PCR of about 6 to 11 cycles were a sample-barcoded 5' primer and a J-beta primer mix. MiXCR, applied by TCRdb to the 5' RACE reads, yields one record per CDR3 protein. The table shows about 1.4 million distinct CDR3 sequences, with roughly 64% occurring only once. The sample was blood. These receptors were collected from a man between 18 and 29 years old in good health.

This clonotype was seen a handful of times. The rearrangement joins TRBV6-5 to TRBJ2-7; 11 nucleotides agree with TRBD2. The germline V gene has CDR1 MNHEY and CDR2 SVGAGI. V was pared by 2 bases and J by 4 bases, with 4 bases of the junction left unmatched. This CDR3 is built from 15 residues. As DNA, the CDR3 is TGTGCCAGCAGTTACGGGCTAGCGGGAGGATACGAGCAGTACTTC. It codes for CASSYGLAGGYEQYF.

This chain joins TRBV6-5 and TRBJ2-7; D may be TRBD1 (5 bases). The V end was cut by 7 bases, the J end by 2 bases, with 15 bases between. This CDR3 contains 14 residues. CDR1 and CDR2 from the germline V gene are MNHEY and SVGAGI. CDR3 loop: CASTPGPGPYEQYF. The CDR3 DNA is TGTGCCAGCACCCCAGGACCAGGGCCCTACGAGCAGTACTTC.

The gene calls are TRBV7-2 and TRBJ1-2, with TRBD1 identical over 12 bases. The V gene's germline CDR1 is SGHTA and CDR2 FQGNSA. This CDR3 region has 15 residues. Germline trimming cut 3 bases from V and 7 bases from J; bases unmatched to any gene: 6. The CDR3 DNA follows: TGTGCCAGCAGCTTCCGGGACAGGGGGCGTTGTGGCTACACCTTC. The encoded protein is CASSFRDRGRCGYTF.

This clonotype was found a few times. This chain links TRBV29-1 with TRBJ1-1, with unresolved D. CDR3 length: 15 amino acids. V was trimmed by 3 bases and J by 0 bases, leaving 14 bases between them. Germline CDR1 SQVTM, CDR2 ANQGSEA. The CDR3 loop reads CSVEWAAPMNTEAFF. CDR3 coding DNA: TGCAGCGTTGAGTGGGCAGCTCCGATGAACACTGAAGCTTTCTTT.

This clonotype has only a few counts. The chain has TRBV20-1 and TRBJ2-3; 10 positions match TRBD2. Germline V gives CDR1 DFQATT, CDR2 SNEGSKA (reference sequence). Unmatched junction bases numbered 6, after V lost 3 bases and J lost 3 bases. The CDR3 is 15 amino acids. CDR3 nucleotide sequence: TGCAGTGCTAGCCGCGGTAGCGGGGGGACAGATACGCAGTATTTT. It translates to CSASRGSGGTDTQYF.

CDR3 loop: CASSHVQGDQPQHF. The DNA for the CDR3 is TGCGCCAGCAGCCATGTCCAGGGGGATCAGCCCCAGCATTTT. The chain carries TRBV4-1 and TRBJ1-5, with 7 bases that match TRBD1. Germline CDR1 reads MGHRA; CDR2 reads YSYEKL. This CDR3 is built from 14 residues. V was pared by 3 bases and J by 5 bases, with 4 bases of the junction left unmatched.

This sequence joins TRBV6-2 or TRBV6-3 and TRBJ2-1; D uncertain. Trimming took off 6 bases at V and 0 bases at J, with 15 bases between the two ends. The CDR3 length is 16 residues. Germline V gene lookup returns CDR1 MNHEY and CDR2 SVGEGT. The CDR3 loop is CASSPEWGSSYNEQFF. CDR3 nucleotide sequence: TGTGCCAGCAGCCCGGAATGGGGTAGCTCCTACAATGAGCAGTTCTTC.

The CDR3 reads CASSGTPGYTF. Here the CDR3 DNA reads TGTGCCAGCAGTGGCACCCCTGGCTACACCTTC. The chain is built from TRBV25-1 and TRBJ1-2; D is undetermined. The germline V gene has CDR1 MGHDK and CDR2 SYGVNS. CDR3 size: 11 residues. V was pared by 4 bases and J by 7 bases, with 7 bases between.

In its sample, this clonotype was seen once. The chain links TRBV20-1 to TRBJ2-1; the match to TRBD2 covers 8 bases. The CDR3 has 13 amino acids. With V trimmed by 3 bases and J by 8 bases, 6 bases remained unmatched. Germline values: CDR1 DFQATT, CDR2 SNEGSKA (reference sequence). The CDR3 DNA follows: TGCAGTGCTAGTTTACTAGCGGTCGATGAGCAGTTCTTC. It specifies CSASLLAVDEQFF.

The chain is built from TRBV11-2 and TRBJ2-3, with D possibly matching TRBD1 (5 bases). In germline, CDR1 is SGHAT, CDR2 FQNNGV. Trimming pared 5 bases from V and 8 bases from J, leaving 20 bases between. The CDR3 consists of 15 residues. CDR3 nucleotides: TGTGCCAGCAGCGCCTCCGGCAGGGTTCGTGGTACGCAGTATTTT. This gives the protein CASSASGRVRGTQYF.

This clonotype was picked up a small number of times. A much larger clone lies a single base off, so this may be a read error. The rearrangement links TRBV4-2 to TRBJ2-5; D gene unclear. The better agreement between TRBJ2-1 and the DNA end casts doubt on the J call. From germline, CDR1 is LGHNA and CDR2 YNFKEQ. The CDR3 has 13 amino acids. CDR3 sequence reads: CASSQAYQETQFF. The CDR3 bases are TGTGCCAGCAGCCAAGCGTACCAAGAGACCCAGTTCTTC.

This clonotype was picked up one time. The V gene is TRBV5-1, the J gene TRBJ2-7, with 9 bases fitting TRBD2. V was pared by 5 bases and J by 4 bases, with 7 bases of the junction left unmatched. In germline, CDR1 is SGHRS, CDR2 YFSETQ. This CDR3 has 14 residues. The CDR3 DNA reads TGCGCCAGCAGACCGGCTAGCGGGGCTTACGAGCAGTACTTC. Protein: CASRPASGAYEQYF.

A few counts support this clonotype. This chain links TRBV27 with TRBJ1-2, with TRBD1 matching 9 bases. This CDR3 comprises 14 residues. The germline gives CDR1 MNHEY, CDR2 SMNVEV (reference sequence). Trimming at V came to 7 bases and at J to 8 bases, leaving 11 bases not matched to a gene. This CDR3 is CASTTSGTGIGYTF. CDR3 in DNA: TGTGCCAGCACTACATCCGGGACAGGGATCGGCTACACCTTC.

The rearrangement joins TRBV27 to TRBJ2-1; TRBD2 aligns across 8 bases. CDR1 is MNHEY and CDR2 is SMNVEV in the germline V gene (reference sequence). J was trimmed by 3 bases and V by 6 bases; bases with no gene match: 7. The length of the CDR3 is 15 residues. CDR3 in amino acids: CASRSLADLYNEQFF. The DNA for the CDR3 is TGTGCCAGCAGGTCACTAGCGGACCTCTACAATGAGCAGTTCTTC.

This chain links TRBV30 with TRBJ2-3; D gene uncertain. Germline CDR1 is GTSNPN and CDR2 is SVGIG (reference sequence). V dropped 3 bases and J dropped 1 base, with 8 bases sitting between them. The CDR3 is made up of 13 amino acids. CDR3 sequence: CAWRKPGTDTQYF. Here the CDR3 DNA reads TGTGCCTGGAGAAAGCCGGGCACAGATACGCAGTATTTT.

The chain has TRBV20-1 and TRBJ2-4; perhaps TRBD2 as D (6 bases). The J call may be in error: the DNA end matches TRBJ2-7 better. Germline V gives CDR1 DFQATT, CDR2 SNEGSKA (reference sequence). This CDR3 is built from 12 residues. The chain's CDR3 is CSARDPGSEQYF. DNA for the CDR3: TGCAGTGCTAGAGATCCCGGGAGCGAGCAGTACTTC.

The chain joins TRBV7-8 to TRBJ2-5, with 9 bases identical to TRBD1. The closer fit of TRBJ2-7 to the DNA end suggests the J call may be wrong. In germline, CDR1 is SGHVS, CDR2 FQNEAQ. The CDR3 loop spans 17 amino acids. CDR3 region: CASSGRGRGQGGDEQYF. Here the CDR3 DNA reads TGTGCCAGCAGCGGCAGAGGTAGGGGACAGGGAGGAGACGAGCAGTACTTC.

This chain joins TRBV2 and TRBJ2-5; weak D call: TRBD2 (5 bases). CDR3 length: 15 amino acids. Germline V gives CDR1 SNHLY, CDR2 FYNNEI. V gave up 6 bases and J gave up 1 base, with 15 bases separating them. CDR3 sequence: CASRPSGSIQETQYF. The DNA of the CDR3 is TGTGCCAGCAGGCCCTCTGGGAGTATCCAAGAGACCCAGTACTTC.

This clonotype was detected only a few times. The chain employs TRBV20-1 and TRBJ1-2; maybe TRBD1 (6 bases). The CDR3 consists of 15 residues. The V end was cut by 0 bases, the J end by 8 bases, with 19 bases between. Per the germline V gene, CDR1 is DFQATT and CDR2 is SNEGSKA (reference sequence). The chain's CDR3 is CSARDPKGPGEGYTF. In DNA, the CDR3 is TGCAGTGCTAGAGACCCTAAGGGGCCAGGGGAAGGCTACACCTTC.

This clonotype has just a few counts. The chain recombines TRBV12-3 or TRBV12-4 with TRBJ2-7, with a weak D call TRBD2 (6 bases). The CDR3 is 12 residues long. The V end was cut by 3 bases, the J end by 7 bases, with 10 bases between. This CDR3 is CASSFRGREQYF. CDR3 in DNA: TGTGCCAGCAGTTTTCGGGGGAGGGAGCAGTACTTC.

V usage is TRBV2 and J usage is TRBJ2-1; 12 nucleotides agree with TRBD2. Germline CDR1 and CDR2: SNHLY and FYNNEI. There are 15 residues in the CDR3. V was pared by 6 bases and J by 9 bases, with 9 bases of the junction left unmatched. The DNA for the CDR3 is TGTGCCAGCAGGGCCGCGACTAGCGGGAGCGGTGAGCAGTTCTTC. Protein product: CASRAATSGSGEQFF.

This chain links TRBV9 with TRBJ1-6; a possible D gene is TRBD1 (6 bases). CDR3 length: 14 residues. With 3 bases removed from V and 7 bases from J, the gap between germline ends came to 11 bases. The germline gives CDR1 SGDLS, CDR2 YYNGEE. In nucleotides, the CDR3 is TGTGCCAGCAGCGAAGGGGGGGGGAATTCACCCCTCCACTTT. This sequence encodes CASSEGGGNSPLHF. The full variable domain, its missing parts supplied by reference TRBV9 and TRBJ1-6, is DSGVTQTPKHLITATGQRVTLRCSPRSGDLSVYWYQQSLDQGLQFLIQYYNGEERAKGNILERFSAQQFPDLHSELNLSSLELGDSALYFCASSEGGGNSPLHFGNGTRLTVT.

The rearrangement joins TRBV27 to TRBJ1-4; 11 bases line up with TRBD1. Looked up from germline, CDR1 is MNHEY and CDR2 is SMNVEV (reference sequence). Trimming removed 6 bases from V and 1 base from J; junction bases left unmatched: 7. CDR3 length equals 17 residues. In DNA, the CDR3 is TGTGCCAGCAGGCTAATGGGACAGGGGGGAACTAATGAAAAACTGTTTTTT. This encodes CASRLMGQGGTNEKLFF.

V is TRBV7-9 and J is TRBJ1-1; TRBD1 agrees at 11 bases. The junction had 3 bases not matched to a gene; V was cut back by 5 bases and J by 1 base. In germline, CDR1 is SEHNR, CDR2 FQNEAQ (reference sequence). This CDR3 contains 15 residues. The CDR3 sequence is CASSDGQGANTEAFF. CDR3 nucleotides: TGTGCCAGCAGCGACGGACAGGGGGCGAACACTGAAGCTTTCTTT.

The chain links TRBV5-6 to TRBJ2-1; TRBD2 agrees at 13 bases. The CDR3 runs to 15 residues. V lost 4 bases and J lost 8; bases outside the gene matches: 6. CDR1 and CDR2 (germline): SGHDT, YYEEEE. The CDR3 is CASSGGTSGIYEQFF. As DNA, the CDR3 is TGTGCCAGCAGCGGCGGGACTAGCGGGATCTATGAGCAGTTCTTC.

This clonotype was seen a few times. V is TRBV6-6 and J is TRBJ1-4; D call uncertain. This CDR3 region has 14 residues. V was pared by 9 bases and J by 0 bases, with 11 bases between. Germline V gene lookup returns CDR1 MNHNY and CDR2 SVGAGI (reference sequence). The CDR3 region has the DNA TGTGCCAGTCTCTCGTTTGCAACTAATGAAAAACTGTTTTTT. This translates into CASLSFATNEKLFF.

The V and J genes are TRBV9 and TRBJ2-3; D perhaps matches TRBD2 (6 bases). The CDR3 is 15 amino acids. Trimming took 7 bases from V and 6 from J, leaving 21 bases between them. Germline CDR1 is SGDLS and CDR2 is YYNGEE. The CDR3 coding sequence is TGTGCCAGCCGTACCGGGACGTACCGGGGGGATACGCAGTATTTT. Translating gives CASRTGTYRGDTQYF.